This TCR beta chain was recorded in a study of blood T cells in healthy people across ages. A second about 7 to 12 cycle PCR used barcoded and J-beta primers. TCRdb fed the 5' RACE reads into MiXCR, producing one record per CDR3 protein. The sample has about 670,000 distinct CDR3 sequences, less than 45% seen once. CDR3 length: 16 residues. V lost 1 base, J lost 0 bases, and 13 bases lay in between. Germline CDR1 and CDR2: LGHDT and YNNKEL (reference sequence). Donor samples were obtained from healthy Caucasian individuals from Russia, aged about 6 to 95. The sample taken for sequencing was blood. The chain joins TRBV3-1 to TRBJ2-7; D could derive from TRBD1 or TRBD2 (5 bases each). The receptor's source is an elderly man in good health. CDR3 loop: CASSQGSGPLSYEQYF. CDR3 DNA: TGTGCCAGCAGCCAAGGATCGGGACCCCTCTCCTACGAGCAGTACTTC.